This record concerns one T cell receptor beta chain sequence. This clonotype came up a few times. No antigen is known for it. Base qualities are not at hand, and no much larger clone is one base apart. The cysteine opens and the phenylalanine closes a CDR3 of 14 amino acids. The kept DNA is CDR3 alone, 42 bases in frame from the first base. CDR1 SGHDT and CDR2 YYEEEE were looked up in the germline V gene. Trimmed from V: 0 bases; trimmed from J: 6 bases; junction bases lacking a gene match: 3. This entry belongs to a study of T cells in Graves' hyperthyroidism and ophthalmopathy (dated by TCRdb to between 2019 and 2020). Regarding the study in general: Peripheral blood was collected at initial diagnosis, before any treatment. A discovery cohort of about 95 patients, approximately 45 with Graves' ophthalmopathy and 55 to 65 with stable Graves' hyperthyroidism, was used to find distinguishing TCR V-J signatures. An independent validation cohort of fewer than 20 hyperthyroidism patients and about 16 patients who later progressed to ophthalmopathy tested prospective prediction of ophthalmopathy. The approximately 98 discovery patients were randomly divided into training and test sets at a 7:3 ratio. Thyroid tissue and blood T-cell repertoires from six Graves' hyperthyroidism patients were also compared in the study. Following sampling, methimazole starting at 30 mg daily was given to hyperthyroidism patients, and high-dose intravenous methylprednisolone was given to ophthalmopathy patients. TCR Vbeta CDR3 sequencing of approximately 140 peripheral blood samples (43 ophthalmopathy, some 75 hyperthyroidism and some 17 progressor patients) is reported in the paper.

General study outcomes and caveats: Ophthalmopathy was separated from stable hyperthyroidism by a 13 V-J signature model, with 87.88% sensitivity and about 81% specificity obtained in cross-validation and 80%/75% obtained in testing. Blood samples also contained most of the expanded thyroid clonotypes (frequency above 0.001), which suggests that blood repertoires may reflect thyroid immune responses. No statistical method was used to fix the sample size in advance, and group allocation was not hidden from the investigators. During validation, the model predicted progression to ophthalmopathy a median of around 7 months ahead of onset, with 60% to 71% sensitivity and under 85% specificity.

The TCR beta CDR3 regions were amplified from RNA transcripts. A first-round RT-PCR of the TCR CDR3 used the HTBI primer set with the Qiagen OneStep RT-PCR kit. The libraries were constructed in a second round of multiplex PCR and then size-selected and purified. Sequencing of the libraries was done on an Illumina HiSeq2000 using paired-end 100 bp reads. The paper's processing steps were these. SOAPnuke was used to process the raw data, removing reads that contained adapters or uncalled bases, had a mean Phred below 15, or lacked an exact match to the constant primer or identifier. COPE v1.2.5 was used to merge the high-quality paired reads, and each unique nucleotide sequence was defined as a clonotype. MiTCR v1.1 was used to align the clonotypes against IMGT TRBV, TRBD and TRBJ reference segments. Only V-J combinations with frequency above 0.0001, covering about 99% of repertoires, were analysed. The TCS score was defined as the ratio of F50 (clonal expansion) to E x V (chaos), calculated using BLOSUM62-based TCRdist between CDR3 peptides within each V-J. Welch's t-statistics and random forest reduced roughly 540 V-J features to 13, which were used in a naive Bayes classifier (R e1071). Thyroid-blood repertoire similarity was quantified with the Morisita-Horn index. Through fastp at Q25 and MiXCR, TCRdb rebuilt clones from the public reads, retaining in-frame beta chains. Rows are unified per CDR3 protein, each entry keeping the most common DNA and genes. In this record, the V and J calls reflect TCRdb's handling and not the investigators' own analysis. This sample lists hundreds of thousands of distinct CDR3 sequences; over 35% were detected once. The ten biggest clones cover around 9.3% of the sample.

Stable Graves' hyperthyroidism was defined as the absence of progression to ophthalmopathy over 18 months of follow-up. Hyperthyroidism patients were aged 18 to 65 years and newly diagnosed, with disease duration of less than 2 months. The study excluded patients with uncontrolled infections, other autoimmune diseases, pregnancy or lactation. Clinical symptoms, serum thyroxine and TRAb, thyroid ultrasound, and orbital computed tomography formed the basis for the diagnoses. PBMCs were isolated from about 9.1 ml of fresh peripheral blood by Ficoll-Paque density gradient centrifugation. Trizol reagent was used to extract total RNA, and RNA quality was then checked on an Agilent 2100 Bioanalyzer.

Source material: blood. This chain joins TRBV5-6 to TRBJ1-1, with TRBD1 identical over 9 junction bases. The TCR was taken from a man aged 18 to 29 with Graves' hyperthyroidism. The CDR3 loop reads CASSLGDRVSEAFF. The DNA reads TGTGCCAGCAGCTTGGGGGACAGGGTCTCTGAAGCTTTCTTT. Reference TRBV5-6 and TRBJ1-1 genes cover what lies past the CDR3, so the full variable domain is DAGVTQSPTHLIKTRGQQVTLRCSPKSGHDTVSWYQQALGQGPQFIFQYYEEEERQRGNFPDRFSGHQFPNYSSELNVNALLLGDSALYLCASSLGDRVSEAFFGQGTRLTVV.